The rows below give T cell receptor beta chains drawn from one sample of a study of cytomegalovirus exposure and HLA in healthy donors. The table came from immunoSEQ multiplex PCR; TCRdb's copy has only in-frame clones and leaves some out. This sample yields about 94,000 clones, of which roughly 73% are seen a single time; roughly 3.8% belongs to the top ten. The source material was PBMCs. The receptors shown here come from a woman between 35 and 50 years old in good health and CMV-seronegative. CDR3s include the opening cysteine and the closing phenylalanine or tryptophan. D genes are given only for firm matches. Part of the rows lack a size; the others show once, few, many or a class for expanded clones.

J gene,clone size,V gene,D gene,CDR3 protein,CDR3 DNA
TRBJ2-7,-,TRBV7-9,TRBD2,CASSTISGTSGGYEQYF,TGTGCCAGCAGCACCATTTCCGGGACTAGCGGGGGCTACGAGCAGTACTTC
TRBJ2-3,once,TRBV6-6,TRBD1,CASRQGANTQYF,TGTGCCAGCAGACAGGGGGCGAATACGCAGTATTTT
TRBJ2-3,-,TRBV30,TRBD2,CALTSGGALTDTQYF,TGTGCCTTGACTAGCGGGGGGGCCCTGACAGATACGCAGTATTTT
TRBJ2-1,-,TRBV5-1,TRBD2,CASSPRSGGLSNEQFF,TGCGCCAGCAGCCCTAGAAGCGGGGGCCTCTCCAATGAGCAGTTCTTC
TRBJ1-2,-,TRBV7-9,-,CASSLVSDRSYGYTF,TGTGCCAGCAGCTTAGTATCCGACAGGAGCTATGGCTACACCTTC
TRBJ2-7,-,TRBV5-4,TRBD2,CASRERDESYEQYF,TGTGCCAGCAGGGAGCGGGACGAATCCTACGAGCAGTACTTC
TRBJ2-3,-,TRBV30,-,CAWSDFVLSTDTQYF,TGTGCCTGGAGTGATTTTGTCCTTAGCACAGATACGCAGTATTTT
TRBJ2-5,-,TRBV7-6,-,CASSSDSRRDETQYF,TGTGCCAGCAGCTCGGACAGTCGAAGGGATGAGACCCAGTACTTC
TRBJ2-5,few,TRBV2,TRBD2,CASSELAGPQETQYF,TGTGCCAGCAGTGAACTAGCGGGGCCCCAAGAGACCCAGTACTTC
TRBJ2-3,-,TRBV6-5,TRBD1,CASSYSPDRVTDTQYF,TGTGCCAGCAGTTACTCCCCGGACAGGGTAACAGATACGCAGTATTTT
TRBJ2-7,-,TRBV4-1,TRBD1,CASSLDQGAAYEQYF,TGCGCCAGCAGCCTCGACCAGGGGGCGGCCTACGAGCAGTACTTC
TRBJ1-1,-,TRBV10-3,-,CAIRRDTEAFF,TGTGCCATCAGGAGGGACACTGAAGCTTTCTTT
TRBJ2-5,-,TRBV30,TRBD2,CAWSVLSSGGSETQYF,TGTGCCTGGAGTGTACTGTCTAGCGGGGGGTCGGAGACCCAGTACTTC
TRBJ1-5,-,TRBV30,-,CAWSVPGGPQHF,TGTGCCTGGAGTGTCCCCGGGGGGCCCCAGCATTTT
TRBJ1-2,once,TRBV27,-,CASSSQFGLYGYTF,TGTGCCAGCAGTTCTCAATTTGGCCTCTATGGCTACACCTTC
TRBJ2-3,-,TRBV2,TRBD2,CAGRGGGDTQYF,TGTGCCGGGCGGGGGGGAGGGGATACGCAGTATTTT
TRBJ2-2,-,TRBV11-2,-,CASSLSPYSGGELFF,TGTGCCAGCAGCTTAAGTCCCTACAGTGGCGGGGAGCTGTTTTTT